These 14 T cell receptor beta chains came from one sample sequenced in a study of vaccination effects on CD4 cells after COVID-19. Scientists isolated CD4+ T cells after a roughly ten-day culture period ended. Participants got two doses of BNT162b2 or mRNA-1273 vaccine. TCRdb's copy holds only in-frame clones and misses some; the assay was immunoSEQ multiplex PCR. The table has approximately 74,000 clones, roughly 73% seen once. For these TCRs, the target antigens are not known. The sequencing used CD4+ T cells from PBMCs cultured without peptide, collected after COVID-19 vaccination. The source is a human donor who received a COVID-19 vaccine.

In its sample, this clone was seen a few times. The chain has TRBV14 and TRBJ2-1; D might be TRBD1 (5 bases). Trimming stripped 4 bases from V and 15 bases from J, with 19 bases between. CDR1 is SGHDN and CDR2 is FVKESK in the germline V gene. The CDR3 is made up of 13 amino acids. The CDR3 here is CASSRQGARQAFF. CDR3 nucleotide sequence: TGTGCCAGCAGCCGACAAGGGGCACGGCAAGCGTTCTTC. The full variable domain, in which reference TRBV14 and TRBJ2-1 provide the parts outside the CDR3, is EAGVTQFPSHSVIEKGQTVTLRCDPISGHDNLYWYRRVMGKEIKFLLHFVKESKQDESGMPNNRFLAERTGGTYSTLKVQPAELEDSGVYFCASSRQGARQAFFGPGTRLTVL.

The chain joins TRBV3-1 (or the pseudogene TRBV3-2) to TRBJ2-3, with no clear D. V was clipped by 6 bases and J by 6 bases, with 10 bases between them. The CDR3 has 12 residues. Germline CDR1 LGHDT, CDR2 YNNKEL (reference sequence). Written as DNA, the CDR3 is TGTGCCAGCAGGCATGCCCGGGATACGCAGTATTTT. Translation: CASRHARDTQYF.

The J gene is TRBJ1-1, the V gene TRBV7-9; D is ambiguous. Germline CDR1 SEHNR, CDR2 FQNEAQ (reference sequence). This CDR3 comprises 15 residues. The V end lost 7 bases, the J end lost 2 bases, and 17 bases lay between the germline ends. Here the CDR3 reads CASILEGNANTEAFF. As DNA, the CDR3 is TGTGCCAGCATCCTAGAGGGAAACGCCAACACTGAAGCTTTCTTT.

The chain uses TRBV18 and TRBJ1-5; 12 positions match TRBD1. There are 15 residues in the CDR3. Germline lookup yields CDR1 KGHSH and CDR2 LQKENI. Trimming removed 5 bases from V and 5 bases from J; junction bases left unmatched: 4. CDR3 nucleotide sequence: TGTGCCAGCTCAGGGACAGGGGGCCTGGATCAGCCCCAGCATTTT. The encoded protein is CASSGTGGLDQPQHF.

As to this clone: The junction shows a germline mismatch at one end, possibly a read error. The V call is TRBV28, the J call TRBJ1-2, with a weak D call TRBD1 (6 bases). The CDR3 totals 13 residues. CDR1 and CDR2 (germline): MDHEN, SYDVKM. CDR3 DNA sequence: TGTGCCAGCAGCCTAAGATCGGGCCGAAGGGGGGACTTC. It yields the protein CASSLRSGRRGDF.

The chain joins TRBV2 to TRBJ1-1, with TRBD1 matching over 9 bases. V shed 9 bases, J shed 1 base, and the junction held 6 bases outside the gene matches. The CDR3 extends over 14 amino acids. Germline values: CDR1 SNHLY, CDR2 FYNNEI. The CDR3 DNA reads as TGTGCCAGAAGGCGGACAGGGGAGAACACTGAAGCTTTCTTT. The encoded protein is CARRRTGENTEAFF.

This clone was found a few times. V gene TRBV19 combines with J gene TRBJ1-5, with TRBD1 as a possible D gene (6 bases). Germline V gene lookup returns CDR1 LNHDA and CDR2 SQIVND (reference sequence). V gave up 2 bases and J gave up 6 bases, with 17 bases separating them. This CDR3 contains 16 residues. The CDR3: CASSIRFQGPPQPQHF. The DNA for the CDR3 is TGTGCCAGTAGTATACGGTTCCAGGGGCCTCCTCAGCCCCAGCATTTT.

This chain connects TRBV6-2 or TRBV6-3 to TRBJ2-1; D gene ambiguous. Germline values: CDR1 MNHEY, CDR2 SVGEGT. With 3 bases removed from V and 3 bases from J, the gap between germline ends came to 12 bases. The CDR3 loop spans 15 amino acids. The CDR3 DNA follows: TGTGCCAGCAGTTATGCTCGGCAGTTCTACAATGAGCAGTTCTTC. Encoded protein: CASSYARQFYNEQFF.

This clone has just a few counts. The CDR3 region is CASSLVKGTPNYGYTF. For the CDR3, the DNA is TGTGCCAGCAGCTTGGTGAAGGGGACCCCTAACTATGGCTACACCTTC. The rearrangement uses TRBV28 and TRBJ1-2; maybe TRBD1 (5 bases). The V end was cut by 6 bases, the J end by 0 bases, with 17 bases between. Germline CDR1 and CDR2: MDHEN and SYDVKM. CDR3 length: 16 amino acids.

This clone has just a few counts. V and J are TRBV14 and TRBJ1-4, with 7 bases identical to TRBD1. V lost 0 bases and J lost 8; bases outside the gene matches: 6. The CDR3 sequence is 15 residues long. From germline, CDR1 is SGHDN and CDR2 FVKESK. DNA for the CDR3: TGTGCCAGCAGCCAAGATTCGTACAGGGGAGAAAAACTGTTTTTT. As protein: CASSQDSYRGEKLFF.

The genes are TRBV12-3 or TRBV12-4 and TRBJ2-1; no reliable D call. V was shortened by 3 bases and J by 4 bases, with 7 bases between the two germline ends. There are 13 residues in the CDR3. The CDR3 spells CASSFGPYNEQFF. The CDR3, as DNA: TGTGCCAGCAGTTTCGGGCCTTACAATGAGCAGTTCTTC.

CDR3 coding DNA: TGTGCCAGCTCTATTACAGCGAACCAGTACTTC. Protein sequence: CASSITANQYF. The rearrangement links TRBV2 to TRBJ2-5, with D unclear. Germline CDR1 reads SNHLY; CDR2 reads FYNNEI. The CDR3 totals 11 residues. V was shortened by 8 bases and J by 10 bases, with 14 bases between the two germline ends.

The chain carries TRBV29-1 and TRBJ1-1; weak D call: TRBD1 (5 bases). The CDR3 length is 14 residues. CDR1 and CDR2 from the germline V gene are SQVTM and ANQGSEA. The V end was cut by 0 bases, the J end by 1 base, with 9 bases between. CDR3 residues: CSVEERGGNTEAFF. CDR3 DNA: TGCAGCGTTGAAGAAAGGGGTGGGAACACTGAAGCTTTCTTT.

This clone was seen just once. The chain carries TRBV19 and TRBJ2-2; perhaps TRBD1 as D (6 bases). The V end lost 3 bases, the J end lost 5 bases, and 19 bases lay between the germline ends. The length of the CDR3 is 17 residues. The germline gives CDR1 LNHDA, CDR2 SQIVND (reference sequence). The CDR3 spells CASSISKGGQGTGELFF. For the CDR3, the DNA is TGTGCCAGTAGTATTAGTAAAGGAGGCCAGGGGACCGGGGAGCTGTTTTTT. The variable domain in full, completed from reference TRBV19 and TRBJ2-2, reads DGGITQSPKYLFRKEGQNVTLSCEQNLNHDAMYWYRQDPGQGLRLIYYSQIVNDFQKGDIAEGYSVSREKKESFPLTVTSAQKNPTAFYLCASSISKGGQGTGELFFGEGSRLTVL.